This T cell receptor (beta chain) derives from a study of human T cells and chemical hapten exposure. Notes on the study in general: No shift was seen in TCRs above 1 in 1000 frequency with DPC sensitization.

Time point here: healthy volunteer bleed at 2 weeks. The template was total RNA from unfractionated whole blood. This clonotype was counted at least ten times. Its specificity is unknown. The library tagged each cDNA molecule with unique molecular identifiers. Original analysis: Samples held a median of around 92,000 TCRs, range 23,224–690,600. TCRdb re-analysed the RACE reads in MiXCR, keeping a single row per CDR3 protein. The V and J calls shown here were made by TCRdb, not taken from the authors' results. The sample records about 46,000 distinct CDR3 sequences, about 3.9% being singletons. CDR3 size: 14 residues. The V end lost 6 bases, the J end lost 0 bases, and 11 bases lay between the germline ends. Germline lookup yields CDR1 MNHEY and CDR2 SVGEGT.

This rearrangement joins TRBV6-2 or TRBV6-3 to TRBJ1-1; no clear D gene. Sequenced material: whole blood. The source of this sequence is a female donor in good health. Some clones in this sample may be carry-over from other donors' samples. Here the CDR3 reads CASSRSLMNTEAFF. The CDR3 region has the DNA TGTGCCAGCAGCCGGTCCCTAATGAACACTGAAGCTTTCTTT.